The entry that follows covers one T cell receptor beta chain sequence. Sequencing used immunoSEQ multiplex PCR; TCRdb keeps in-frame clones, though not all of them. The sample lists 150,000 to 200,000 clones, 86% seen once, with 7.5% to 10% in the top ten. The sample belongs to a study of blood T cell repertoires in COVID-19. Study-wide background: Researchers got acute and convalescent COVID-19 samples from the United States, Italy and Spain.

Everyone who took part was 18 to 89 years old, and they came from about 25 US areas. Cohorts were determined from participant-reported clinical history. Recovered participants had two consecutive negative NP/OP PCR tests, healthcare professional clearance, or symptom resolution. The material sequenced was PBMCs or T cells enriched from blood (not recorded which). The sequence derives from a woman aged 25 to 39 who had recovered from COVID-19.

The CDR3 sequence is CASSHTSGTKPYEQYF. As DNA, the CDR3 is TGCGCCAGCAGCCATACGTCCGGGACTAAGCCCTACGAGCAGTACTTC. The genes are TRBV4-1 and TRBJ2-7; 7 nucleotides agree with TRBD2. V gave up 3 bases and J gave up 2 bases; unmatched junction bases: 10. The CDR3 has 16 amino acids. Germline V gene data show CDR1 as MGHRA and CDR2 as YSYEKL.